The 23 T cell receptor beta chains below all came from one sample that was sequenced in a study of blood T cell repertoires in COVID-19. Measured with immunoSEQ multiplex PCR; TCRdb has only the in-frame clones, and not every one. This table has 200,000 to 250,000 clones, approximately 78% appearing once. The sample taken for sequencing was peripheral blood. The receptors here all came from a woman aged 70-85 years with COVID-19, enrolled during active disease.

The CDR3 region is CASSLEKVFLGSPLHF. DNA of the CDR3: TGTGCCAGCAGCTTGGAAAAAGTTTTTTTGGGCTCACCCCTCCACTTT. The chain links TRBV7-3 to TRBJ1-6, with D unclear. This CDR3 has 16 residues. Germline assignment: CDR1 SGHTA and CDR2 FQGTGA. V lost 3 bases to trimming and J lost 10 bases, with 19 bases between them.

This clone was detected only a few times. The CDR3 sequence: CASSSQTGRAVGTEAFF. In nucleotides, the CDR3 is TGTGCCAGCAGCTCACAAACAGGGAGGGCGGTAGGCACTGAAGCTTTCTTT. The chain is built from TRBV5-4 and TRBJ1-1, with D maybe TRBD1 (6 bases). CDR3 size: 17 residues. Germline CDR1 reads SGHNT; CDR2 reads YYREEE (reference sequence). V was cut by 3 bases and J by 4 bases, with 22 bases left in between.

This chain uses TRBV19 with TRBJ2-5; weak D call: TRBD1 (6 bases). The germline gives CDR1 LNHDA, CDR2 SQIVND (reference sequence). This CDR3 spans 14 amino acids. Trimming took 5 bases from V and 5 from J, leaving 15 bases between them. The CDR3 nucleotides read TGTGCCAGTAGTCCGGGACAATTAGGGGAGACCCAGTACTTC. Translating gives CASSPGQLGETQYF.

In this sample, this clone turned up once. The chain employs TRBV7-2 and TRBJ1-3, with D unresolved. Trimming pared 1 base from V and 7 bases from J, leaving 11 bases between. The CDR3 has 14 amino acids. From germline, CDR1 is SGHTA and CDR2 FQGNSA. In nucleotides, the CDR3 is TGTGCCAGCAGCTTAGAGTCACCCAGTAACACCATATATTTT. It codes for CASSLESPSNTIYF.

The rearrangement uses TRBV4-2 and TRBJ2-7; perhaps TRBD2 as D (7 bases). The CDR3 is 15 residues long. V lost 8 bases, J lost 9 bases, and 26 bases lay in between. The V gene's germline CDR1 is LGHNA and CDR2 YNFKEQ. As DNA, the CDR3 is TGTGCCAGCGGTTGGATTAGCGGGCGACAGGTGGGGCAGTACTTC. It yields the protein CASGWISGRQVGQYF.

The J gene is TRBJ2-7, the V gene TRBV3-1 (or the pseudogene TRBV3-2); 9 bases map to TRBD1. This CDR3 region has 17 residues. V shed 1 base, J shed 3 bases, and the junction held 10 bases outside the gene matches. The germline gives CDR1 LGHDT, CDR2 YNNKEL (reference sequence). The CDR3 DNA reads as TGTGCCAGCAGCCAAGTACGGCCGGGACAGGGCAACTACGAGCAGTACTTC. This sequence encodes CASSQVRPGQGNYEQYF.

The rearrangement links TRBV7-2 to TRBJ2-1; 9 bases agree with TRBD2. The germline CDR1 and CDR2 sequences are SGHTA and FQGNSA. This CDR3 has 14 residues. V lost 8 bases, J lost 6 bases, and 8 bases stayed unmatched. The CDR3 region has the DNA TGTGCCAGCTCACCGGGACTAGCAAGCAATGAGCAGTTCTTC. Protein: CASSPGLASNEQFF.

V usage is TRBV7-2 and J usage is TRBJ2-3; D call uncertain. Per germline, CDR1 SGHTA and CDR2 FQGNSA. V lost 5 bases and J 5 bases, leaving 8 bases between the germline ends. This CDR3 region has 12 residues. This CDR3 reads CASSRTGDTQYF. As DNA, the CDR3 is TGTGCCAGCAGCCGTACGGGAGATACGCAGTATTTT.

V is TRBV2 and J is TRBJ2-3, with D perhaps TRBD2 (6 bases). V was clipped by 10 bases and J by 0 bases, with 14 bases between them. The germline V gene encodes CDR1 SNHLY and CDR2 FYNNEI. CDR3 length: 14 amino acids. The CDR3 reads CATEGGASTDTQYF. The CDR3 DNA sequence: TGTGCCACCGAAGGAGGGGCTAGCACAGATACGCAGTATTTT.

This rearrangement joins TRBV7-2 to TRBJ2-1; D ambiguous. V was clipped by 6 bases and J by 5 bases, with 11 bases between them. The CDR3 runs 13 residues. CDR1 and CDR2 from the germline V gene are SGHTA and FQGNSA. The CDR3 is CASSSRGHNEQFF. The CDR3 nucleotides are TGTGCCAGCAGTTCTCGTGGGCACAATGAGCAGTTCTTC. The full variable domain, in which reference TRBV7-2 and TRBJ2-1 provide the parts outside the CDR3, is GAGVSQSPSNKVTEKGKDVELRCDPISGHTALYWYRQSLGQGLEFLIYFQGNSAPDKSGLPSDRFSAERTGGSVSTLTIQRTQQEDSAVYLCASSSRGHNEQFFGPGTRLTVL.

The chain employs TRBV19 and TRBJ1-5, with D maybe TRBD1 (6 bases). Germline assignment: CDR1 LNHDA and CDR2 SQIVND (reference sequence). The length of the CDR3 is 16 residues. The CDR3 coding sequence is TGTGCTTCGCGGGGGGGCAGATGGGGTGGCAATCAGCCCCAGCATTTT. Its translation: CASRGGRWGGNQPQHF.

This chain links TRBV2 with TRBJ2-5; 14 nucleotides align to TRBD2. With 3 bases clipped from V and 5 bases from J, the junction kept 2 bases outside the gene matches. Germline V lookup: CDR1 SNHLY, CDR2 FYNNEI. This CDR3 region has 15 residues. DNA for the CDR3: TGTGCCAGCAGTGAGACTAGCGGGAGGGGGGAGACCCAGTACTTC. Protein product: CASSETSGRGETQYF.

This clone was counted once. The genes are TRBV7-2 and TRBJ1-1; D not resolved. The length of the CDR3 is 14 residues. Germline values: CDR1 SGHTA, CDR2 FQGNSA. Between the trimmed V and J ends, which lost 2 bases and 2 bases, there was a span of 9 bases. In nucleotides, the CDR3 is TGTGCCAGCAGCTTAAAAGAGGGAAACACTGAAGCTTTCTTT. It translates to CASSLKEGNTEAFF.

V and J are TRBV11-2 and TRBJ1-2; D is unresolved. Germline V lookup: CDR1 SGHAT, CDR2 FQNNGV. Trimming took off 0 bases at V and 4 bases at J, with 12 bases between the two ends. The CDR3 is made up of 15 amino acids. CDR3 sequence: CASSLDLKEGYGYTF. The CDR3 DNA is TGTGCCAGCAGCTTAGATCTAAAGGAGGGCTATGGCTACACCTTC.

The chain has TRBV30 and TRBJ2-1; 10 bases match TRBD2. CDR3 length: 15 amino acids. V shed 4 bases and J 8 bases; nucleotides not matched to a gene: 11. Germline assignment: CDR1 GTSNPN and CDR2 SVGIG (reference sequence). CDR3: CAWKQLAGTFHEQFF. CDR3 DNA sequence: TGTGCCTGGAAACAACTAGCGGGAACGTTCCATGAGCAGTTCTTC.

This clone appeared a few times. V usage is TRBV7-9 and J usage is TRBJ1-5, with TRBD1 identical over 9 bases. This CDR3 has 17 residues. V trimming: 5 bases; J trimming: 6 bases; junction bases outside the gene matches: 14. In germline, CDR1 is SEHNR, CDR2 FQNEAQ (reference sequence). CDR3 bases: TGTGCCAGCAGCGTTCATCCTTACAGGGGGCAGGGTCAGCCCCAGCATTTT. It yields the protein CASSVHPYRGQGQPQHF.

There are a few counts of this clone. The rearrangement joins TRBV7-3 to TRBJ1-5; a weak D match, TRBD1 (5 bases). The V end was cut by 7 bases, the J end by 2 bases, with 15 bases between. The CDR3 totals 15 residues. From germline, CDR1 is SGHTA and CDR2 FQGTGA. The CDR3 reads CASTLRGRGNQPQHF. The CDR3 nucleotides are TGTGCCAGCACCCTCCGGGGGAGGGGCAATCAGCCCCAGCATTTT.

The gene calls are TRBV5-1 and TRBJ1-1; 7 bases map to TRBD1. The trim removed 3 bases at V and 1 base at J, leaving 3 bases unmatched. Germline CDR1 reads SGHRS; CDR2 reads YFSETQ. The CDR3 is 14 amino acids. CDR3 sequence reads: CASSYRGPNTEAFF. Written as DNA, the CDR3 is TGCGCCAGCAGCTATAGGGGGCCGAACACTGAAGCTTTCTTT.

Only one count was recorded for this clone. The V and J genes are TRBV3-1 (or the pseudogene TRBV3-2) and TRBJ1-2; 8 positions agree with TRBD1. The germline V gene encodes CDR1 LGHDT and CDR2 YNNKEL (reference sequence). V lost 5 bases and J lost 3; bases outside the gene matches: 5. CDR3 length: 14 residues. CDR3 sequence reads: CASSSTGAYYGYTF. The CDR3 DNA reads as TGTGCCAGCAGCTCGACAGGGGCCTACTATGGCTACACCTTC.

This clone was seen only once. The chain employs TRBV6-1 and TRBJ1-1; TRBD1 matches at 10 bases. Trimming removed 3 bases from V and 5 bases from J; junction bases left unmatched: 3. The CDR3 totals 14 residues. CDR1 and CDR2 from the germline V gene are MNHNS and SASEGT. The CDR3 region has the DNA TGTGCCAGCAGTGATGACAGGGGGCAAACTGAAGCTTTCTTT. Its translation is CASSDDRGQTEAFF.

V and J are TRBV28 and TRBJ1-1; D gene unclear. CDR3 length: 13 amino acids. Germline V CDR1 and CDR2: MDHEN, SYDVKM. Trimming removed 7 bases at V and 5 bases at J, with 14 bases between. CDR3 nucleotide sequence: TGTGCCAGCAACAGTCCCCCCCCGACTGAAGCTTTCTTT. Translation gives CASNSPPPTEAFF.

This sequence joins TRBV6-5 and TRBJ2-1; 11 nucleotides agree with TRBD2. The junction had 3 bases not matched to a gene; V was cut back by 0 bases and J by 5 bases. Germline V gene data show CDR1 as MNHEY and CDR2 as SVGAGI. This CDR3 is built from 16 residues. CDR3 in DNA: TGTGCCAGCAGTTACTCAACTAGCGGGAGCAACAATGAGCAGTTCTTC. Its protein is CASSYSTSGSNNEQFF.

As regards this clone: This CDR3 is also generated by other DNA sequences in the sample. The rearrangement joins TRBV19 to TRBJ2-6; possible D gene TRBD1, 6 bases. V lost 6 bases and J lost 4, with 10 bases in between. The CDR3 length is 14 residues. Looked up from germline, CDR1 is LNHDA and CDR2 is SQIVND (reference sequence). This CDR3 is CASSRGSGANVLTF. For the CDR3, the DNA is TGTGCCAGTAGCAGGGGATCAGGGGCCAACGTCCTGACTTTC. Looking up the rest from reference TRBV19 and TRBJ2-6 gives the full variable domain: DGGITQSPKYLFRKEGQNVTLSCEQNLNHDAMYWYRQDPGQGLRLIYYSQIVNDFQKGDIAEGYSVSREKKESFPLTVTSAQKNPTAFYLCASSRGSGANVLTFGAGSRLTVL.